The source of this T cell receptor (beta chain) is a study of identical twins. CDR1 is SQVTM, CDR2 ANQGSEA, per germline. V lost 5 bases and J lost 6; bases outside the gene matches: 15. There are 15 residues in the CDR3. This clonotype was detected a few times. MiXCR, run by TCRdb on the 5' RACE reads, gives a single entry per CDR3 protein. There are hundreds of thousands of distinct CDR3 sequences in the sample; around 8.3% occur only once, and 0.98% lies in the top ten. The sample was also reused in another study, on yellow fever vaccine responses in identical twins.

Sequencing input: PBMCs. This clonotype was sampled from a woman aged 18-29 years in good health. The chain has TRBV29-1 and TRBJ1-2, with 7 positions matching TRBD1. For the CDR3, the DNA is TGCAGCGTTCACAGACGAGTGGGGACAGCGGATGGCTACACCTTC. Translation gives CSVHRRVGTADGYTF. Full variable domain (missing parts from reference TRBV29-1 and TRBJ1-2): SAVISQKPSRDICQRGTSLTIQCQVDSQVTMMFWYRQQPGQSLTLIATANQGSEATYESGFVIDKFPISRPNLTFSTLTVSNMSPEDSSIYLCSVHRRVGTADGYTFGSGTRLTVV.